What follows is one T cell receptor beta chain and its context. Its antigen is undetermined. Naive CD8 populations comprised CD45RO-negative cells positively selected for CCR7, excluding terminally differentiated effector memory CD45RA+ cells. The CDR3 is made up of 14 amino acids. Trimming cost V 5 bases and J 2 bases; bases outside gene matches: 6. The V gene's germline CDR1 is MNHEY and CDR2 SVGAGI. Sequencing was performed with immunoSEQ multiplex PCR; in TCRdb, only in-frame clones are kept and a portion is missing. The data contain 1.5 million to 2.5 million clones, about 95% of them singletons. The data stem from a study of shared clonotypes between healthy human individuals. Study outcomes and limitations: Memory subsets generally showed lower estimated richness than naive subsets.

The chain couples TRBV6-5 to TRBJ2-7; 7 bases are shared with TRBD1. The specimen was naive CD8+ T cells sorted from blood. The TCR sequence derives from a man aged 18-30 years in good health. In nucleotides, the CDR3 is TGTGCCAGCAGTATTACCGGGACAGCCTACGAGCAGTACTTC. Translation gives CASSITGTAYEQYF.